This TCR beta chain comes out of a study of monozygotic twins with inflammatory bowel disease. Whole-study results and caveats: Especially with disease activity, IBD patients shared fewer clonotypes with others than healthy twins did.

About this clonotype: Its antigen is not known.

TCRalpha along with TCRbeta cDNA was subjected to two nested PCRs lasting 16 and 9 cycles. TCRdb re-called the 5' RACE reads; one entry per CDR3 protein, DNA not given. This table lists about 330,000 distinct CDR3 sequences. Collection of a roughly 2.4 ml blood sample took place per donor. This sequence was found in a human donor with ulcerative colitis or Crohn's disease, or a healthy co-twin of an affected twin (not recorded which). Sequenced input: blood.

The CDR3 spells CASSQGQGIRSYNEQFF. The genes are TRBV4-2 and TRBJ2-1. Germline assignment: CDR1 LGHNA and CDR2 YNFKEQ. The length of the CDR3 is 17 residues.